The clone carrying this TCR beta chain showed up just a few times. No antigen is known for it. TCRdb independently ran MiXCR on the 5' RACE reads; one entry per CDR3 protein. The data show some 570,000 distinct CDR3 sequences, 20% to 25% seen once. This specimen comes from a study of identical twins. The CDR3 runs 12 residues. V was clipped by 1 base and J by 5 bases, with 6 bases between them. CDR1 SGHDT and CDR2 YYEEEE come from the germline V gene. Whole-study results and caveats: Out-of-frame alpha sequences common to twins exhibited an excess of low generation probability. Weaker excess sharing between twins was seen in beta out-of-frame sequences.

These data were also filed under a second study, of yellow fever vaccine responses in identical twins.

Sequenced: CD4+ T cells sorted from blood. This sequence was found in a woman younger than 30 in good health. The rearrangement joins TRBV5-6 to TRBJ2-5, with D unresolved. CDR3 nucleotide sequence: TGTGCCAGCAGCTTGTGGGCGGAGACCCAGTACTTC. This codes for CASSLWAETQYF.